This T cell receptor (beta chain) comes out of a study of shared clonotypes between healthy human individuals. It was at deep level that the assay was run. Sequencing used immunoSEQ multiplex PCR; TCRdb keeps in-frame clones, though not all of them. The profile shows around 500,000 clones, more than 75% of them singletons. The CDR3 covers 13 residues. CDR1 and CDR2 from the germline V gene are LNHDA and SQIVND (reference sequence). V dropped 7 bases and J dropped 1 base, with 10 bases sitting between them. This receptor was identified in a middle-aged woman in good health. Some clones in this sample may be carry-over from other donors' samples. This chain links TRBV19 with TRBJ2-5, with D possibly matching TRBD2 (6 bases). The sequenced material came from PBMCs. CDR3 amino acids: CASMRGSQETQYF. DNA of the CDR3: TGTGCCAGTATGCGGGGATCCCAAGAGACCCAGTACTTC. The entire variable domain, with the rest obtained from reference TRBV19 and TRBJ2-5, is as follows: DGGITQSPKYLFRKEGQNVTLSCEQNLNHDAMYWYRQDPGQGLRLIYYSQIVNDFQKGDIAEGYSVSREKKESFPLTVTSAQKNPTAFYLCASMRGSQETQYFGPGTRLLVL.